This TCR beta chain was identified during a study of control samples from healthy donors and cancer patients. This table comes from immunoSEQ multiplex PCR, and its TCRdb copy is limited to in-frame clones, with some not included. Of approximately 100,000 clones detected, roughly four fifths appear once; the ten largest clones hold 2% to 2.5%. The length of the CDR3 is 15 residues. CDR1 is SEHNR and CDR2 is FQNEAQ in the germline V gene (reference sequence). Trimming took 10 bases from V and 3 from J, leaving 22 bases between them. V gene TRBV7-9 combines with J gene TRBJ2-7; tentatively, D is TRBD2 (6 bases). This TCR was recovered from a man in his sixties in good health. The sequenced material came from blood. The CDR3, as DNA: TGTGCCAAACCACCAAGGACTAACTCCTGCTACGAGCAGTACTTC. It encodes CAKPPRTNSCYEQYF.